These 21 T cell receptor beta chains came from one sample sequenced in a study of blood T cell repertoires in COVID-19. Data came from immunoSEQ multiplex PCR; TCRdb stores just in-frame clones and leaves some out. Of approximately 290,000 clones in the sample, nearly 90% were seen once. Sequencing used peripheral blood. All receptors derive from a woman aged 30 to 39 with COVID-19, enrolled during active disease.

The genes are TRBV28 and TRBJ2-3; 7 nucleotides agree with TRBD1. The CDR3 spans 16 residues. Germline CDR1 is MDHEN and CDR2 is SYDVKM. Trimming removed 6 bases from V and 1 base from J; junction bases left unmatched: 10. CDR3 sequence: CASSLGPQGGTDTQYF. In DNA, the CDR3 is TGTGCCAGCAGCCTGGGCCCGCAGGGGGGCACAGATACGCAGTATTTT.

This clone was detected a few times. The chain couples TRBV2 to TRBJ1-3; 10 positions agree with TRBD1. Germline assignment: CDR1 SNHLY and CDR2 FYNNEI. V trimming: 5 bases; J trimming: 3 bases; junction bases outside the gene matches: 7. This CDR3 has 16 residues. The CDR3, as DNA: TGTGCCAGCAGTCCACCGACAGGGGGCTTTGGAAACACCATATATTTT. Translating gives CASSPPTGGFGNTIYF.

The CDR3 here is CALRANYGYTF. CDR3 DNA sequence: TGTGCCCTGCGGGCTAACTATGGCTACACCTTC. The chain carries TRBV6-5 and TRBJ1-2, with unresolved D. V was clipped by 11 bases and J by 0 bases, with 7 bases between them. CDR1 is MNHEY and CDR2 is SVGAGI in the germline V gene. CDR3 length equals 11 residues.

V usage is TRBV7-9 and J usage is TRBJ2-5; 9 nucleotides agree with TRBD1. Per the germline V gene, CDR1 is SEHNR and CDR2 is FQNEAQ (reference sequence). CDR3 length equals 17 residues. Trimming cost V 5 bases and J 2 bases; bases outside gene matches: 12. In DNA form, the CDR3 reads TGTGCCAGCAGCCCGGGGGTGGGACAGGGATTACAAGAGACCCAGTACTTC. Protein: CASSPGVGQGLQETQYF.

Remarks on this clone: This CDR3 is missing its conserved last phenylalanine or tryptophan, likely due to a read error. The limits of the CDR3 on the DNA are not certain, so only TCRdb's listed CDR3 is given. This chain connects TRBV7-2 to TRBJ1-1. The CDR3 extends over 10 residues, inclusive of both ends. Germline V CDR1 and CDR2: SGHTA, FQGNSA. CDR3 region: CASSRDREGG.

V is TRBV9 and J is TRBJ2-1; 8 bases line up with TRBD2. This CDR3 comprises 15 residues. Germline V gives CDR1 SGDLS, CDR2 YYNGEE. V dropped 2 bases and J dropped 3; count of bases not matched to a gene: 4. The CDR3 reads CASSVSGGYYNEQFF. CDR3 nucleotides: TGTGCCAGCAGCGTGAGCGGGGGCTACTACAATGAGCAGTTCTTC.

The chain carries TRBV18 and TRBJ2-7; 7 nucleotides agree with TRBD2. V was clipped by 2 bases and J by 5 bases; unmatched bases: 12. Germline assignment: CDR1 KGHSH and CDR2 LQKENI. The CDR3 totals 16 residues. The DNA for the CDR3 is TGTGCCAGCTCACCATTCGGCGGGGGATTTACGGACGAGCAGTACTTC. This encodes CASSPFGGGFTDEQYF.

This chain links TRBV19 with TRBJ1-2; 12 nucleotides align to TRBD1. The V gene's germline CDR1 is LNHDA and CDR2 SQIVND (reference sequence). The CDR3 runs to 16 residues. The ends lost 3 bases at V and 6 bases at J; junction bases unmatched: 8. This chain's CDR3 is CASSIRDRGLVNGYTF. The CDR3 region has the DNA TGTGCCAGTAGTATTAGGGACAGGGGGCTGGTAAATGGCTACACCTTC.

This chain links TRBV7-9 with TRBJ2-2; D gene ambiguous. The germline V gene encodes CDR1 SEHNR and CDR2 FQNEAQ (reference sequence). Trimming pared 2 bases from V and 3 bases from J, leaving 13 bases between. The length of the CDR3 is 16 residues. The DNA of the CDR3 is TGTGCCAGCAGCTTACTTGGCGCCGAGGACACCGGGGAGCTGTTTTTT. This sequence encodes CASSLLGAEDTGELFF.

V gene TRBV6-5 combines with J gene TRBJ2-1, with 8 nucleotides matching TRBD2. Per the germline V gene, CDR1 is MNHEY and CDR2 is SVGAGI. J was trimmed by 10 bases and V by 2 bases; bases with no gene match: 10. The CDR3 sequence is 15 residues long. This CDR3 is CASSYQRTSLEEQFF. The CDR3 coding sequence is TGTGCCAGCAGTTACCAGAGGACTAGCTTGGAGGAGCAGTTCTTC.

This chain uses TRBV5-1 with TRBJ2-1; 8 bases are shared with TRBD2. V dropped 4 bases and J dropped 4; count of bases not matched to a gene: 4. Germline CDR1 and CDR2: SGHRS and YFSETQ. This CDR3 contains 14 residues. The CDR3 nucleotides read TGCGCCAGCAGCAGAGCGGGAGCTTACAATGAGCAGTTCTTC. This encodes CASSRAGAYNEQFF.

This chain links TRBV7-2 with TRBJ1-6; no reliable D call. V lost 5 bases to trimming and J lost 6 bases, with 14 bases between them. Germline assignment: CDR1 SGHTA and CDR2 FQGNSA. The CDR3 is 15 amino acids. CDR3 residues: CASSPSGVPNSPLHF. The CDR3 coding sequence is TGTGCCAGCAGCCCGAGCGGGGTTCCTAATTCACCCCTCCACTTT.

This clone was detected once. V gene TRBV19 combines with J gene TRBJ1-2, with 7 positions matching TRBD1. CDR3 length: 14 residues. Germline-derived CDR1 and CDR2 are LNHDA and SQIVND (reference sequence). V lost 1 base, J lost 3 bases, and 2 bases stayed unmatched. CDR3 sequence (DNA): TGTGCCAGTAGTATAGGACAGGGCTACTATGGCTACACCTTC. This encodes CASSIGQGYYGYTF. Full variable domain (outside the CDR3, taken from reference TRBV19 and TRBJ1-2): DGGITQSPKYLFRKEGQNVTLSCEQNLNHDAMYWYRQDPGQGLRLIYYSQIVNDFQKGDIAEGYSVSREKKESFPLTVTSAQKNPTAFYLCASSIGQGYYGYTFGSGTRLTVV.

J is TRBJ2-1 and V is TRBV19; D gene ambiguous. The length of the CDR3 is 14 residues. V was cut by 5 bases and J by 1 base, with 9 bases left in between. Per the germline V gene, CDR1 is LNHDA and CDR2 is SQIVND (reference sequence). The CDR3 is CASSLAVSYNEQFF. CDR3 in DNA: TGTGCCAGTAGTCTGGCAGTTTCCTACAATGAGCAGTTCTTC. Based on the CDR3 plus reference TRBV19 and TRBJ2-1, the full variable domain is DGGITQSPKYLFRKEGQNVTLSCEQNLNHDAMYWYRQDPGQGLRLIYYSQIVNDFQKGDIAEGYSVSREKKESFPLTVTSAQKNPTAFYLCASSLAVSYNEQFFGPGTRLTVL.

Worth noting for this clone: A junction boundary mismatches the germline segment, possibly from a read error. The rearrangement links TRBV12-3 or TRBV12-4 to TRBJ2-2, with D maybe TRBD1 (5 bases). This CDR3 contains 12 residues. The CDR3 region is CASSLDTGELFF. In DNA, the CDR3 is TGTGCCAGCAGTTTGGACACGGGGGAGCTGTTTTTT.

V usage is TRBV5-6 and J usage is TRBJ1-5, with D possibly being TRBD1 (6 bases). Between the trimmed V and J ends, which lost 0 bases and 4 bases, there was a span of 14 bases. This CDR3 contains 16 residues. CDR1 and CDR2 (germline): SGHDT, YYEEEE. The CDR3 DNA reads as TGTGCCAGCAGCTTGGGGAACCTGGGGGCAAATCAGCCCCAGCATTTT. Translation gives CASSLGNLGANQPQHF.

This chain joins TRBV9 and TRBJ1-1; TRBD1 is a possible D gene (6 bases). The germline CDR1 and CDR2 sequences are SGDLS and YYNGEE. The CDR3 extends over 15 amino acids. V was cut by 3 bases and J by 2 bases, with 14 bases left in between. The CDR3, as DNA: TGTGCCAGCAGCGGTCCGCAGGGGTTTAACACTGAAGCTTTCTTT. Protein product: CASSGPQGFNTEAFF.

This chain uses TRBV11-2 with TRBJ2-7, with 11 nucleotides matching TRBD1. Germline values: CDR1 SGHAT, CDR2 FQNNGV. The CDR3 length is 17 residues. The V gene end was trimmed by 0 bases and the J gene end by 0 bases; junction bases not matched to a gene: 4. The DNA for the CDR3 is TGTGCCAGCAGCTTAGAACCCGGACAGGGGGCCTCCTACGAGCAGTACTTC. Amino acids: CASSLEPGQGASYEQYF.

CDR3 protein: CASSSTTSKQETQYF. CDR3 in DNA: TGTGCCAGCAGCTCCACGACTAGTAAGCAAGAGACCCAGTACTTC. The chain combines TRBV7-9 with TRBJ2-5; D possibly corresponds to TRBD2 (6 bases). The length of the CDR3 is 15 residues. Germline V gene lookup returns CDR1 SEHNR and CDR2 FQNEAQ (reference sequence). V was pared by 4 bases and J by 2 bases, with 14 bases between.

This chain connects TRBV6-5 to TRBJ1-2; 7 positions match TRBD1. Germline V gene lookup returns CDR1 MNHEY and CDR2 SVGAGI. V was pared by 5 bases and J by 4 bases, with 10 bases of the junction left unmatched. The CDR3 consists of 15 residues. In nucleotides, the CDR3 is TGTGCCAGCAGTCATTCGGAGGGGGCGAGCTATGGCTACACCTTC. Encoded protein: CASSHSEGASYGYTF.

CDR3 sequence (DNA): TGTGCCAGCAGCTTAAGCGACGATACGCAGTATTTT. Translation: CASSLSDDTQYF. The chain couples TRBV7-9 to TRBJ2-3; no reliable D call. V lost 2 bases to trimming and J lost 6 bases, with 6 bases between them. Germline CDR1 is SEHNR and CDR2 is FQNEAQ (reference sequence). The CDR3 sequence is 12 residues long.